A selection of T cell receptor beta chains follows, all from one sample in a study of identical twins. TCRdb re-called the 5' RACE reads through MiXCR, storing one row per CDR3 protein. The data show 1.5 million to 2 million distinct CDR3 sequences, with under 35% seen just once and less than 0.35% held by the top ten. Sequenced material: cord blood. The receptors shown here come from a newborn girl in good health. The CDR3 runs from the conserved cysteine through the conserved F or W. Fields, in order: J gene, V gene, D gene, clone size, CDR3 protein, CDR3 DNA. A D gene is named only where the DNA matches it firmly. A clone size is listed for some rows: how often the clone was seen (once, few, many), or a class if it is expanded.

j_gene: TRBJ2-7
v_gene: TRBV7-2
d_gene: TRBD2
abundance: -
CDR3aa: CASSSGGIEQYF
CDR3nt: TGTGCCAGCAGCTCCGGGGGGATCGAGCAGTACTTC

j_gene: TRBJ2-7
v_gene: TRBV21-1
d_gene: -
abundance: few
CDR3aa: CASSNASGGAYEQYF
CDR3nt: TGTGCCAGCAGCAACGCTAGCGGGGGCGCCTACGAGCAGTACTTC

j_gene: TRBJ1-1
v_gene: TRBV28
d_gene: -
abundance: few
CDR3aa: CASRFPGVSNTEAFF
CDR3nt: TGTGCCAGCAGATTTCCAGGGGTATCGAACACTGAAGCTTTCTTT

j_gene: TRBJ2-7
v_gene: TRBV27
d_gene: TRBD2
abundance: few
CDR3aa: CASRQIAGGFYEQYF
CDR3nt: TGTGCCAGCCGGCAGATAGCGGGAGGGTTCTACGAGCAGTACTTC

j_gene: TRBJ2-1
v_gene: TRBV19
d_gene: TRBD2
abundance: -
CDR3aa: CASSIGPAGGPGGNEQFF
CDR3nt: TGTGCCAGTAGTATCGGACCAGCGGGAGGGCCCGGCGGCAATGAGCAGTTCTTC

j_gene: TRBJ2-7
v_gene: TRBV6-5
d_gene: -
abundance: -
CDR3aa: CASSYSAGVGSYEQYF
CDR3nt: TGTGCCAGCAGTTACTCTGCCGGGGTGGGTTCCTACGAGCAGTACTTC

j_gene: TRBJ2-1
v_gene: TRBV28
d_gene: TRBD2
abundance: few
CDR3aa: CASSTTSRLAGVNEQFF
CDR3nt: TGTGCCAGCAGTACTACCTCCCGGCTAGCGGGAGTCAATGAGCAGTTCTTC

j_gene: TRBJ2-3
v_gene: TRBV27
d_gene: TRBD2
abundance: -
CDR3aa: CASSFGGSVVDTQYF
CDR3nt: TGTGCCAGCAGTTTCGGCGGGAGCGTGGTAGATACGCAGTATTTT

j_gene: TRBJ2-1
v_gene: TRBV11-2
d_gene: -
abundance: -
CDR3aa: CASSLDHGGPEQFF
CDR3nt: TGTGCCAGCAGCTTAGATCATGGGGGACCTGAGCAGTTCTTC

j_gene: TRBJ2-1
v_gene: TRBV3-1
d_gene: TRBD2
abundance: -
CDR3aa: CATSKRGAYNEQFF
CDR3nt: TGTGCCACCAGCAAGCGGGGGGCTTACAATGAGCAGTTCTTC

j_gene: TRBJ1-2
v_gene: TRBV5-1
d_gene: -
abundance: -
CDR3aa: CASSLRLASYGYTF
CDR3nt: TGCGCCAGCAGCCTAAGGTTAGCTAGCTATGGCTACACCTTC

j_gene: TRBJ2-3
v_gene: TRBV9
d_gene: TRBD2
abundance: few
CDR3aa: CASSVGLAGGKDTQYF
CDR3nt: TGTGCCAGCAGCGTTGGACTAGCGGGAGGGAAAGATACGCAGTATTTT

j_gene: TRBJ2-7
v_gene: TRBV4-1
d_gene: -
abundance: few
CDR3aa: CASSQEPALIQTEQYF
CDR3nt: TGCGCCAGCAGCCAAGAGCCCGCCCTAATCCAAACCGAGCAGTACTTC

j_gene: TRBJ2-1
v_gene: TRBV20-1
d_gene: TRBD2
abundance: -
CDR3aa: CSAREPSTSGAYNEQFF
CDR3nt: TGCAGTGCTAGAGAGCCCTCGACTAGCGGGGCTTACAATGAGCAGTTCTTC

j_gene: TRBJ2-7
v_gene: TRBV2
d_gene: -
abundance: -
CDR3aa: CASSDPGSSWFHEQYF
CDR3nt: TGTGCCAGCAGTGATCCGGGGTCATCGTGGTTCCACGAGCAGTACTTC

j_gene: TRBJ2-5
v_gene: TRBV4-2
d_gene: TRBD1
abundance: few
CDR3aa: CASSHDRVTQYF
CDR3nt: TGTGCCAGCAGCCATGACAGGGTAACCCAGTACTTC

j_gene: TRBJ1-2
v_gene: TRBV3-1
d_gene: -
abundance: -
CDR3aa: CASSQERRVQGNYGYTF
CDR3nt: TGTGCCAGCAGCCAAGAAAGGAGGGTACAGGGAAACTATGGCTACACCTTC

j_gene: TRBJ1-4
v_gene: TRBV2
d_gene: TRBD1
abundance: few
CDR3aa: CASSDLGQGVEKLFF
CDR3nt: TGTGCCAGCAGTGATCTCGGACAGGGGGTTGAAAAACTGTTTTTT

j_gene: TRBJ1-2
v_gene: TRBV12-3/TRBV12-4
d_gene: -
abundance: few
CDR3aa: CASKYSIYGYTF
CDR3nt: TGTGCCAGCAAGTACAGCATCTATGGCTACACCTTC

j_gene: TRBJ2-5
v_gene: TRBV28
d_gene: -
abundance: many
CDR3aa: CAGATGFQETQYF
CDR3nt: TGTGCCGGAGCAACCGGCTTCCAAGAGACCCAGTACTTC

j_gene: TRBJ2-1
v_gene: TRBV27
d_gene: TRBD2
abundance: few
CDR3aa: CASIPAGGLAGAFRSEQFF
CDR3nt: TGTGCCAGCATTCCCGCGGGGGGTTTAGCGGGAGCTTTTAGGAGTGAGCAGTTCTTC